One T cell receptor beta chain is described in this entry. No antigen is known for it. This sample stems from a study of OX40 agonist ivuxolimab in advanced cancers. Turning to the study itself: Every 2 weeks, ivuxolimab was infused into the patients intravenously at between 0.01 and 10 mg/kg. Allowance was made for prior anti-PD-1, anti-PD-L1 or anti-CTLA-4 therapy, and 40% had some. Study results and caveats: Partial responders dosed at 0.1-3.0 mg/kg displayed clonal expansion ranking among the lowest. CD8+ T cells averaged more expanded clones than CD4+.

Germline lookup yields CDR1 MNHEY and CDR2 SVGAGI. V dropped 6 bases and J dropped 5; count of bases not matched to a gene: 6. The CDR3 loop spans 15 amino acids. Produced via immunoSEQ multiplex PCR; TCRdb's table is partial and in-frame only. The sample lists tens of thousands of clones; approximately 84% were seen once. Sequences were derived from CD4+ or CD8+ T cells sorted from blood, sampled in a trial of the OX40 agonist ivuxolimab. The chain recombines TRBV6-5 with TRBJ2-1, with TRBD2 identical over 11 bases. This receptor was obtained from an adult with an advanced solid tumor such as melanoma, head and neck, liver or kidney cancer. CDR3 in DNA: TGTGCCAGCAGAATACTAGCGGGGGTCCACAATGAGCAGTTCTTC. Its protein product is CASRILAGVHNEQFF.